Reported below is one TCR beta chain. Assay used: immunoSEQ multiplex PCR; TCRdb lists only in-frame clones, some missing. The top ten clones hold 9.5% to 12% of a sample with 4,700 or so clones, 60% to 85% of them seen once. The data belong to a study of immune cell composition in non-small cell lung cancer. This CDR3 comprises 16 residues. Unmatched junction bases numbered 7, after V lost 2 bases and J lost 4 bases. The germline V gene encodes CDR1 SQVTM and CDR2 ANQGSEA. The source of this sequence is a human donor with non-small cell lung cancer. Sequenced input: lung tumor tissue. The V gene is TRBV29-1, the J gene TRBJ2-1; 11 nucleotides match TRBD2. CDR3 nucleotide sequence: TGCAGCGTTGAAATCCCGGGACTAGCGGAATACAATGAGCAGTTCTTC. It encodes CSVEIPGLAEYNEQFF.